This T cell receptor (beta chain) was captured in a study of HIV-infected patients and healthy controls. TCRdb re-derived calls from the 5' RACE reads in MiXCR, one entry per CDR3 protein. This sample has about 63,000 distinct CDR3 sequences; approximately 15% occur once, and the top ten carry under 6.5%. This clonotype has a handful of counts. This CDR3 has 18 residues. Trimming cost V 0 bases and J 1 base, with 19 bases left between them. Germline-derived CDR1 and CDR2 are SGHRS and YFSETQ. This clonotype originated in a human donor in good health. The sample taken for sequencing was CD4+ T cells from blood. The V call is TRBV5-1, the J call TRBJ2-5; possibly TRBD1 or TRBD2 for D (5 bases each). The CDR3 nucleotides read TGCGCCAGCAGCTTGGCCCTGGCGCCTGATGGGGGCCAAGAGACCCAGTACTTC. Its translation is CASSLALAPDGGQETQYF.